This T cell receptor (beta chain) is from a study of T cells in Graves' hyperthyroidism and ophthalmopathy. What was amplified from RNA transcripts were TCR beta CDR3 regions. Primed by the HTBI set, a first-round RT-PCR was run on the TCR CDR3. A single record per CDR3 protein comes from TCRdb applying MiXCR to the multiplex PCR reads. The sample records roughly 290,000 distinct CDR3 sequences, approximately 17% being singletons. This clonotype was seen repeatedly, ten times or more. This TCR was sampled from a woman aged 55-69 years with Graves' ophthalmopathy. The sequencing sample was made of blood.

CDR3 protein: CASSPSGQGRTEAFF. DNA for the CDR3: TGCGCCAGCAGCCCGTCGGGACAGGGAAGGACTGAAGCTTTCTTT. This chain connects TRBV5-1 to TRBJ1-1; 9 positions match TRBD1. The junction had 9 bases not matched to a gene; V was cut back by 4 bases and J by 5 bases. This CDR3 region has 15 residues. Germline loops: CDR1 SGHRS, CDR2 YFSETQ.